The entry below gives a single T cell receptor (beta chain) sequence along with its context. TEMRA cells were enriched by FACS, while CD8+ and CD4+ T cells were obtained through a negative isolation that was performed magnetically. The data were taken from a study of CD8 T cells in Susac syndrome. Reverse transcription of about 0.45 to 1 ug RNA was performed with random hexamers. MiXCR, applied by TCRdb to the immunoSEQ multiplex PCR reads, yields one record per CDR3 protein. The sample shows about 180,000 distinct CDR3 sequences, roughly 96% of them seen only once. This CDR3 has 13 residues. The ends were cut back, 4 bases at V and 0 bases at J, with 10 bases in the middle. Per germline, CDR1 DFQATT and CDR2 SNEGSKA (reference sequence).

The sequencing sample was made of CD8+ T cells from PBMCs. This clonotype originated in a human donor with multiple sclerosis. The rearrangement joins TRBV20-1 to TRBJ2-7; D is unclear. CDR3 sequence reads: CSATLESSYEQYF. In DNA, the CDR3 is TGCAGTGCTACTCTTGAGAGCTCCTACGAGCAGTACTTC.